Below are 6 T cell receptor beta chains sequenced from a single sample in a study of blood T cell repertoires in COVID-19. Measured with immunoSEQ multiplex PCR; TCRdb has only the in-frame clones, and not every one. The sample lists some 220,000 clones, about nine tenths occurring once. Sequencing used peripheral blood. All receptors come from a man aged 25 to 45 with COVID-19, enrolled during active disease.

This chain joins TRBV18 and TRBJ1-1; 7 bases map to TRBD1. The CDR3 totals 17 residues. Trimming took 4 bases from V and 4 from J; bases not matched to a gene: 15. Germline CDR1 and CDR2: KGHSH and LQKENI. The CDR3 here is CASSQRKFQGVTTEAFF. The CDR3, as DNA: TGTGCCAGCTCACAACGTAAATTCCAGGGGGTGACCACTGAAGCTTTCTTT.

This rearrangement joins TRBV7-9 to TRBJ2-2; D is unresolved. The germline V gene has CDR1 SEHNR and CDR2 FQNEAQ (reference sequence). The CDR3 sequence is 13 residues long. V was cut by 8 bases and J by 1 base, with 8 bases left in between. The CDR3 coding sequence is TGTGCCAGCTTCCGACAGAACACCGGGGAGCTGTTTTTT. This codes for CASFRQNTGELFF.

The CDR3 spells CASSYTDRVYTF. The CDR3 DNA reads TGTGCCAGCAGTTACACCGACAGGGTGTACACCTTC. The chain links TRBV6-5 to TRBJ1-2, with 7 bases matching TRBD1. Germline V gene data show CDR1 as MNHEY and CDR2 as SVGAGI. After removal of 2 bases from V and 11 bases from J, the junction contained 5 bases not matched to a gene. The CDR3 is 12 residues long.

The rearrangement links TRBV3-1 (or the pseudogene TRBV3-2) to TRBJ1-3; 7 bases match TRBD1. Trimming cost V 4 bases and J 6 bases; bases outside gene matches: 15. Per the germline V gene, CDR1 is LGHDT and CDR2 is YNNKEL (reference sequence). The CDR3 contains 17 residues. This chain's CDR3 is CASSPIQTGPVANTIYF. The CDR3 DNA reads as TGTGCCAGCAGCCCTATTCAGACAGGGCCTGTGGCAAACACCATATATTTT.

CDR3 coding DNA: TGTGCCAGCAGTTCCAAACTAAAAGAGACCCAGTACTTC. Protein: CASSSKLKETQYF. The chain joins TRBV7-7 to TRBJ2-5; D is unresolved. The germline V and J ends were trimmed by 6 bases and 3 bases, with 11 bases remaining between them. The CDR3 has 13 residues. Looked up from germline, CDR1 is SSHAT and CDR2 is FNYEAQ (reference sequence).

J is TRBJ1-2 and V is TRBV19; D is perhaps TRBD1 (5 bases). Looked up from germline, CDR1 is LNHDA and CDR2 is SQIVND (reference sequence). The CDR3 loop spans 14 amino acids. V shed 3 bases and J shed 0 bases, with 8 bases lying between them. The CDR3 sequence: CASSMTAANYGYTF. In DNA, the CDR3 is TGTGCCAGTAGTATGACAGCAGCTAACTATGGCTACACCTTC.